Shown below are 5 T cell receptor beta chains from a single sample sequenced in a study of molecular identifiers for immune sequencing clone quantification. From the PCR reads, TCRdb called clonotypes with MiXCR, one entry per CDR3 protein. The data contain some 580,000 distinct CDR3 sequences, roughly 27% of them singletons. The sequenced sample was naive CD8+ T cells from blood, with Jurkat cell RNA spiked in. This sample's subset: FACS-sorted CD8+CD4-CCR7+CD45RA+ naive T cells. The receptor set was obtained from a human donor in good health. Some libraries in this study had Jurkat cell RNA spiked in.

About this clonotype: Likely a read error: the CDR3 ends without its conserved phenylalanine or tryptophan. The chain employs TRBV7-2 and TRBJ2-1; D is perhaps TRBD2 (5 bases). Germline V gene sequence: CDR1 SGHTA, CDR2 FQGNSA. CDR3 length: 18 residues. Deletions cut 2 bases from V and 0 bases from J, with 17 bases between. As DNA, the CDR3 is TGTGCCAGCAGCTTAAATTTAAAAAGCGGAAGCTCCTACAATGAGCAGTTCATC. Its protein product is CASSLNLKSGSSYNEQFI.

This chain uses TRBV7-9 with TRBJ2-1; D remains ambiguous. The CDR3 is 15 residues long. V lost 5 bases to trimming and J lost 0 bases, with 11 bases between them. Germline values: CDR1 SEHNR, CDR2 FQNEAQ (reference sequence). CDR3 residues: CASSPVEPSYNEQFF. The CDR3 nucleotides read TGTGCCAGCAGCCCGGTCGAGCCCTCCTACAATGAGCAGTTCTTC. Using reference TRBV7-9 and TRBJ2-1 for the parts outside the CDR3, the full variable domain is DTGVSQNPRHKITKRGQNVTFRCDPISEHNRLYWYRQTLGQGPEFLTYFQNEAQLEKSRLLSDRFSAERPKGSFSTLEIQRTEQGDSAMYLCASSPVEPSYNEQFFGPGTRLTVL.

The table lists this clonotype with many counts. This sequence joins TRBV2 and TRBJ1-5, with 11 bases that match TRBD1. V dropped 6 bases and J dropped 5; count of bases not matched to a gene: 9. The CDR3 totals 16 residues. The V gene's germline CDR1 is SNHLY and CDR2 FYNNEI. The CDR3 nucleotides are TGTGCCAGCAGAGGGACAGGGGGAGGTGGCGATCAGCCCCAGCATTTT. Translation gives CASRGTGGGGDQPQHF.

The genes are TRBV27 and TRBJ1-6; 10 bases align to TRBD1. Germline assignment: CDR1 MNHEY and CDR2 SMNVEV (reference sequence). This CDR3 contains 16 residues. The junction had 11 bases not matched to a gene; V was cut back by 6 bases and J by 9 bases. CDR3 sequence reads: CASSSSAGTGASPLHF. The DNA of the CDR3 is TGTGCCAGCAGCTCCAGCGCCGGGACAGGGGCTTCACCCCTCCACTTT.

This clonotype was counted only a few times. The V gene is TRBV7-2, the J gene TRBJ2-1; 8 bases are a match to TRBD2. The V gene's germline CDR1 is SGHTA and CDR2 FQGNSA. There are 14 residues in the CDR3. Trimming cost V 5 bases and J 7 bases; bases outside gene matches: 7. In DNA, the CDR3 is TGTGCCAGCAGCACACCGGGGGGGCAGAATGAGCAGTTCTTC. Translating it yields CASSTPGGQNEQFF.